The clone carrying this T cell receptor beta chain showed up just a few times. The table came from immunoSEQ multiplex PCR; TCRdb's copy has only in-frame clones and leaves some out. The data show under 90,000 clones, 70% to 90% seen once. Trimming removed 0 bases from V and 8 bases from J, with 14 bases in between. Germline CDR1 is SGHRS and CDR2 is YFSETQ. The CDR3 sequence is 14 residues long. The data were taken from a study of blood T cell repertoires in COVID-19. Overall study: Samples taken during acute and convalescent COVID-19 were collected in the United States, Italy and Spain.

The rearrangement uses TRBV5-1 and TRBJ1-2; D possibly corresponds to TRBD1 (5 bases). Sequencing was performed on peripheral blood. The clonotype originates from a man between 60 and 75 years old with acute or convalescent COVID-19. CDR3: CASSLGQSQGGYTF. The CDR3 DNA follows: TGCGCCAGCAGCTTGGGACAGAGCCAAGGAGGCTACACCTTC.